The 20 T cell receptor beta chains in this list originate from one sample, sequenced in a study of monozygotic twins with inflammatory bowel disease. TCRdb reprocessed the 5' RACE reads and stores each CDR3 protein as one record, lacking DNA. This table lists some 300,000 distinct CDR3 sequences. Sample: blood. These TCRs come from a human donor with ulcerative colitis or Crohn's disease, or a healthy co-twin of an affected twin (not recorded which).

This chain joins TRBV24-1 and TRBJ1-5; no DNA is available, so the TRBD1 call from TCRdb remains unchecked. Germline CDR1 is KGHDR and CDR2 is SFDVKD. The CDR3 loop spans 15 amino acids. The CDR3 is CATSDSGQVAQPQHF.

The V call is TRBV7-8, the J call TRBJ2-1; TCRdb designates TRBD2, a call that cannot be tested without DNA. The CDR3 sequence is 16 residues long. The germline V gene encodes CDR1 SGHVS and CDR2 FQNEAQ. CDR3 sequence reads: CASSLGTSGTGNEQFF.

The chain uses TRBV14 and TRBJ2-7; as DNA is missing, the TRBD1 call by TCRdb cannot be tested. The CDR3 extends over 14 amino acids. Germline V gene sequence: CDR1 SGHDN, CDR2 FVKESK. The chain's CDR3 is CASSQVTGQYEQYF.

The chain couples TRBV5-1 to TRBJ2-1; checking the TCRdb D call of TRBD2 is not possible without DNA. Per the germline V gene, CDR1 is SGHRS and CDR2 is YFSETQ. CDR3 length: 18 residues. CDR3 amino acids: CASSGGLAVLSSYNEQFF.

The rearrangement links TRBV12-3 or TRBV12-4 to TRBJ2-1. There are 14 residues in the CDR3. CDR3 loop: CATNLDSSYNEQFF.

The chain couples TRBV3-1 to TRBJ2-3. The CDR3 consists of 14 residues. Germline-derived CDR1 and CDR2 are LGHDT and YNNKEL (reference sequence). This chain's CDR3 is CASSQSTRVVTQYF.

V usage is TRBV27 and J usage is TRBJ2-7; TCRdb returns TRBD1, unconfirmable since there is no DNA. Germline assignment: CDR1 MNHEY and CDR2 SMNVEV (reference sequence). The CDR3 has 15 amino acids. CDR3: CASRSQQGGFYEQYF.

V usage is TRBV5-4 and J usage is TRBJ2-2. The length of the CDR3 is 12 residues. Germline loops: CDR1 SGHNT, CDR2 YYREEE (reference sequence). The CDR3 sequence is CASSLIGGELFF.

The chain links TRBV20-1 to TRBJ1-1; TCRdb outputs TRBD1, but without DNA this stays unchecked. Per germline, CDR1 DFQATT and CDR2 SNEGSKA (reference sequence). The CDR3 consists of 19 residues. CDR3 region: CSASRVGTGGAFKATEAFF.

The rearrangement links TRBV19 to TRBJ2-6; TCRdb's D call of TRBD1 is untestable without DNA. CDR3 size: 18 residues. The germline CDR1 and CDR2 sequences are LNHDA and SQIVND (reference sequence). CDR3 protein: CASRTWVSGSSGANVLTF. Variable domain in full (rest from reference TRBV19 and TRBJ2-6): DGGITQSPKYLFRKEGQNVTLSCEQNLNHDAMYWYRQDPGQGLRLIYYSQIVNDFQKGDIAEGYSVSREKKESFPLTVTSAQKNPTAFYLCASRTWVSGSSGANVLTFGAGSRLTVL.

The chain joins TRBV5-1 to TRBJ2-1; absent DNA, TCRdb's TRBD2 call cannot be checked. The germline gives CDR1 SGHRS, CDR2 YFSETQ. The CDR3 extends over 16 amino acids. The CDR3 is CASSDPLAGVRNEQFF.

This chain joins TRBV20-1 and TRBJ1-5. CDR1 DFQATT and CDR2 SNEGSKA come from the germline V gene (reference sequence). CDR3 length: 13 amino acids. CDR3 sequence reads: CSARGYLNQPQHF.

The V and J genes are TRBV3-1 and TRBJ2-5; TCRdb's D gene call, TRBD1, goes unchecked for lack of DNA. Germline V gives CDR1 LGHDT, CDR2 YNNKEL (reference sequence). This CDR3 contains 15 residues. This chain's CDR3 is CASSQTPGKQETQYF.

The chain couples TRBV4-3 to TRBJ1-1. The V gene's germline CDR1 is LGHNA and CDR2 YSLEER. The CDR3 has 14 amino acids. This CDR3 is CASSQGDPGGDAFF.

This sequence joins TRBV4-1 and TRBJ2-7; absent DNA, TCRdb's TRBD1 call cannot be checked. This CDR3 contains 13 residues. Germline CDR1 is MGHRA and CDR2 is YSYEKL. The CDR3 region is CASSQDARNEQYF.

CDR3: CASTQQWELFF. The chain combines TRBV18 with TRBJ2-2. Looked up from germline, CDR1 is KGHSH and CDR2 is LQKENI. The CDR3 length is 11 residues. Using reference TRBV18 and TRBJ2-2 for the parts outside the CDR3, the full variable domain is NAGVMQNPRHLVRRRGQEARLRCSPMKGHSHVYWYRQLPEEGLKFMVYLQKENIIDESGMPKERFSAEFPKEGPSILRIQQVVRGDSAAYFCASTQQWELFFGEGSRLTVL.

The chain recombines TRBV11-1 with TRBJ2-7; as DNA is missing, the TRBD1 call by TCRdb cannot be tested. The CDR3 spans 18 residues. Germline CDR1 and CDR2: SGHAT and FQDESV (reference sequence). The CDR3 is CASSRPNIDRLSSYEQYF. The whole variable domain, remainder taken from reference TRBV11-1 and TRBJ2-7, is EAEVAQSPRYKITEKSQAVAFWCDPISGHATLYWYRQILGQGPELLVQFQDESVVDDSQLPKDRFSAERLKGVDSTLKIQPAELGDSAMYLCASSRPNIDRLSSYEQYFGPGTRLTVT.

The rearrangement joins TRBV4-3 to TRBJ2-2; TCRdb's D call, TRBD2, is unchecked because there is no DNA. This CDR3 has 19 residues. Looked up from germline, CDR1 is LGHNA and CDR2 is YSLEER. The CDR3 sequence is CASSQVSLPRVWGTGELFF.

The genes are TRBV28 and TRBJ1-2. Germline V lookup: CDR1 MDHEN, CDR2 SYDVKM. The CDR3 covers 12 residues. CDR3 amino acids: CASSKLGYGYTF.

The chain has TRBV27 and TRBJ1-2; TCRdb outputs TRBD1, but without DNA this stays unchecked. The length of the CDR3 is 16 residues. Germline values: CDR1 MNHEY, CDR2 SMNVEV (reference sequence). This CDR3 is CASNPGQGAFNYGYTF.